Each of the 4 T cell receptor beta chains below was sequenced from the same sample in a study of T-cell memory formation after mild COVID-19. TCRdb re-called the 5' RACE reads with MiXCR, one entry per CDR3 protein. The sample has around 130,000 distinct CDR3 sequences, 11% to 15% seen once. The sample taken for sequencing was PBMCs or a T cell subset sorted from them (not recorded which). These receptors all come from an adult woman who had mild COVID-19 (a few samples of this study predate the infection). Cell type and time point are not known.

This clonotype occurred a few times. The chain recombines TRBV13 with TRBJ2-7; TRBD1 agrees at 8 bases. CDR1 PRHDT and CDR2 FYEKMQ come from the germline V gene (reference sequence). This CDR3 is 15 amino acids long. Trimming removed 6 bases from V and 3 bases from J; junction bases left unmatched: 10. CDR3 in DNA: TGTGCCAGCAGTCGCGATCTAGACAGGGGCTACGAGCAGTACTTC. It encodes CASSRDLDRGYEQYF.

CDR3 sequence: CASSYSTYGLAGGNNEQFF. For the CDR3, the DNA is TGTGCCAGCAGTTACTCGACCTACGGGCTAGCGGGGGGGAACAATGAGCAGTTCTTC. J is TRBJ2-1 and V is TRBV6-5, with TRBD2 identical over 12 bases. Looked up from germline, CDR1 is MNHEY and CDR2 is SVGAGI. The CDR3 is made up of 19 amino acids. Germline trimming cut 0 bases from V and 5 bases from J; bases unmatched to any gene: 11.

This clonotype occurred many times. The chain combines TRBV7-8 with TRBJ2-1; D gene unclear. Germline V gives CDR1 SGHVS, CDR2 FQNEAQ. Trimming pared 5 bases from V and 3 bases from J, leaving 5 bases between. The CDR3 covers 12 residues. CDR3 amino acids: CASSVNYNEQFF. In nucleotides, the CDR3 is TGTGCCAGCAGCGTTAACTACAATGAGCAGTTCTTC.

The chain links TRBV11-2 to TRBJ2-1, with unresolved D. The germline V and J ends were trimmed by 1 base and 0 bases, with 7 bases remaining between them. The CDR3 sequence is 15 residues long. CDR1 and CDR2 (germline): SGHAT, FQNNGV. CDR3 bases: TGTGCCAGCAGCTTAGGGAGTAGCTCCTACAATGAGCAGTTCTTC. It is translated as CASSLGSSSYNEQFF. Complete variable domain (other parts from reference TRBV11-2 and TRBJ2-1): EAGVAQSPRYKIIEKRQSVAFWCNPISGHATLYWYQQILGQGPKLLIQFQNNGVVDDSQLPKDRFSAERLKGVDSTLKIQPAKLEDSAVYLCASSLGSSSYNEQFFGPGTRLTVL.